A selection of T cell receptor beta chains follows, all from one sample in a study of identical twins. TCRdb reanalysed the 5' RACE reads using MiXCR and keeps one entry per CDR3 protein. The sample contains about 720,000 distinct CDR3 sequences, 18% of which appear only once. The same data also went into a second study, on T cells expressing NK-cell markers.

The sample was PBMCs. Every receptor here comes from a woman in her late teens or twenties in good health. CDR3s include the opening cysteine and the closing phenylalanine or tryptophan. A D gene is named only where the DNA matches it firmly. Some rows mark clone size as missing; the rest say once, few, many or name a class of expanded clone.

clone_size: NA
v_call: TRBV15
j_call: TRBJ2-3
d_call: TRBD1
cdr3_nt: TGTGCCACCAGCAGCCAGGGGGCAGATACGCAGTATTTT
cdr3_aa: CATSSQGADTQYF

clone_size: few
v_call: TRBV27
j_call: TRBJ2-2
d_call: TRBD2
cdr3_nt: TGTGCCAGCAGTGGACTAGCGGGAGCCACCGGGGAGCTGTTTTTT
cdr3_aa: CASSGLAGATGELFF

clone_size: NA
v_call: TRBV19
j_call: TRBJ2-1
d_call: TRBD2
cdr3_nt: TGTGCCAGTAGTATCCCAGGGACTAGCGGGAGGGTTGGGAAGTTCTTC
cdr3_aa: CASSIPGTSGRVGKFF

clone_size: many
v_call: TRBV20-1
j_call: TRBJ2-3
d_call: NA
cdr3_nt: TGCAGTGCTAGGACAGATACGCAGTATTTT
cdr3_aa: CSARTDTQYF

clone_size: many
v_call: TRBV20-1
j_call: TRBJ2-5
d_call: TRBD1
cdr3_nt: TGCAGTGCTACAGGGACAGTGGGAGAGACCCAGTACTTC
cdr3_aa: CSATGTVGETQYF

clone_size: many
v_call: TRBV9
j_call: TRBJ2-2
d_call: NA
cdr3_nt: TGTGCCAGCAGCGTAGTGGGCAACGGCGGGGAGCTGTTTTTT
cdr3_aa: CASSVVGNGGELFF

clone_size: NA
v_call: TRBV4-3
j_call: TRBJ2-3
d_call: NA
cdr3_nt: TGCGCCAGCAGCCAAGAACAGCTACTTACAGATACGCAGTATTTT
cdr3_aa: CASSQEQLLTDTQYF

clone_size: few
v_call: TRBV6-1
j_call: TRBJ2-2
d_call: NA
cdr3_nt: TGTGCCAGCACAGGGGGGGTGAACACCGGGGAGCTGTTTTTT
cdr3_aa: CASTGGVNTGELFF

clone_size: NA
v_call: TRBV9
j_call: TRBJ2-3
d_call: NA
cdr3_nt: TGTGCCAGCAGCGCGTGGAGAACAGATACGCAGTATTTT
cdr3_aa: CASSAWRTDTQYF

clone_size: few
v_call: TRBV5-1
j_call: TRBJ2-7
d_call: TRBD1
cdr3_nt: TGCGCCAGCAGCTTGGAACAGGGGACCGACGAGCAGTACTTC
cdr3_aa: CASSLEQGTDEQYF

clone_size: NA
v_call: TRBV7-2
j_call: TRBJ2-2
d_call: NA
cdr3_nt: TGTGCCAGCAGCACGTATACGAACACCGGGGAGCTGTTTTTT
cdr3_aa: CASSTYTNTGELFF

clone_size: few
v_call: TRBV7-2
j_call: TRBJ1-2
d_call: NA
cdr3_nt: TGTGCCAGCAGCTTACGGGCAGGGCCCTATGGCTACACCTTC
cdr3_aa: CASSLRAGPYGYTF

clone_size: NA
v_call: TRBV7-8
j_call: TRBJ2-3
d_call: NA
cdr3_nt: TGTGCCAGCAGCACTAGACGTAGAGAACTGAGCACAGATACGCAGTATTTT
cdr3_aa: CASSTRRRELSTDTQYF

clone_size: NA
v_call: TRBV5-1
j_call: TRBJ1-2
d_call: NA
cdr3_nt: TGCGCCAGCAGCTTGACAGGAGCCACCTATGGCTACACCTTC
cdr3_aa: CASSLTGATYGYTF

clone_size: NA
v_call: TRBV19
j_call: TRBJ1-1
d_call: NA
cdr3_nt: TGTGCCAGTAGTGCCCCCGGGTGGAGGGGCACTGAAGCTTTCTTT
cdr3_aa: CASSAPGWRGTEAFF

clone_size: NA
v_call: TRBV12-3/TRBV12-4
j_call: TRBJ2-5
d_call: TRBD1
cdr3_nt: TGTGCCAGCAGCAAAACGGGGACAGTAAGTGCCCAGTACTTC
cdr3_aa: CASSKTGTVSAQYF

clone_size: NA
v_call: TRBV30
j_call: TRBJ2-7
d_call: TRBD2
cdr3_nt: TGTGCCTGCGGGGGGGCTACCTACGAGCAGTACTTC
cdr3_aa: CACGGATYEQYF

clone_size: few
v_call: TRBV6-5
j_call: TRBJ2-3
d_call: NA
cdr3_nt: TGTGCCAGCAGTTATTTGCCCAGGGGCGGCACAGATACGCAGTATTTT
cdr3_aa: CASSYLPRGGTDTQYF